This is a list of T cell receptor beta chains from one sample in a study of blood T cell repertoires in COVID-19. Produced via immunoSEQ multiplex PCR; TCRdb's table is partial and in-frame only. The sample lists roughly 520,000 clones, 70% to 90% occurring once. Sequenced input: PBMCs or T cells enriched from blood (not recorded which). All receptors come from a woman in her thirties or forties who had recovered from COVID-19. CDR3s include the opening cysteine and the closing phenylalanine or tryptophan. The D gene is left open where the match is weak. Not all rows give a size; the values are once, few, many and, for expanded clones, a class.

j_call clone_size d_call v_call cdr3_aa cdr3_nt
TRBJ2-2 NA NA TRBV11-2 CASSFNSPNTGELFF TGTGCCAGCAGCTTTAATTCCCCGAACACCGGGGAGCTGTTTTTT
TRBJ2-1 NA NA TRBV10-2 CASSQTTNEQFF TGCGCCAGCAGCCAGACTACCAATGAGCAGTTCTTC
TRBJ1-6 NA NA TRBV18 CASSPTIRSSYNSPLHF TGTGCCAGCTCACCGACGATAAGGAGCTCCTATAATTCACCCCTCCACTTT
TRBJ1-1 few NA TRBV10-3 CAISDPTWNTEAFF TGTGCCATCAGTGACCCCACATGGAACACTGAAGCTTTCTTT
TRBJ1-5 NA NA TRBV28 CASSFWGTSSGPQHF TGTGCCAGCAGTTTTTGGGGGACATCCTCGGGGCCCCAGCATTTT
TRBJ2-5 NA NA TRBV11-2 CASSLDRETQYF TGTGCCAGCAGCTTAGATCGGGAGACCCAGTACTTC
TRBJ2-1 NA NA TRBV9 CASSVGRGASYNEQFF TGTGCCAGCAGCGTCGGCCGGGGGGCGTCCTACAATGAGCAGTTCTTC
TRBJ1-5 NA NA TRBV19 CASIGGARLAQPQHF TGTGCCAGTATCGGGGGGGCCAGGTTGGCTCAGCCCCAGCATTTT
TRBJ2-2 once TRBD1 TRBV5-1 CASSLRQGNSGELFF TGCGCCAGCAGCCTCCGACAGGGGAATTCCGGGGAGCTGTTTTTT
TRBJ2-6 NA NA TRBV29-1 CSVAGGSGANVLTF TGCAGCGTTGCCGGGGGCTCTGGGGCCAACGTCCTGACTTTC
TRBJ2-1 NA NA TRBV21-1 CASGLGLAGGGSYNEQFF TGTGCCAGCGGACTGGGACTAGCGGGAGGAGGGTCCTACAATGAGCAGTTCTTC
TRBJ1-2 NA TRBD1 TRBV6-1 CASSDRFGGGWGYTF TGTGCCAGCAGTGATCGGTTTGGAGGGGGCTGGGGCTACACCTTC
TRBJ2-5 NA TRBD2 TRBV15 CATSKGLAGLLRETQYF TGTGCCACCAGCAAGGGACTAGCGGGGCTCCTGAGAGAGACCCAGTACTTC